The subject of this entry is one T cell receptor (beta chain). What it binds is unknown. Germline V gene sequence: CDR1 MNHNS, CDR2 SASEGT. The CDR3 runs to 15 residues. The sample is drawn from a study of monozygotic twins with inflammatory bowel disease. UMIs that had a 6-nucleotide sample barcode were put in using template switching. After re-calling the 5' RACE reads, TCRdb lists one entry per CDR3 protein, DNA absent. Its table records approximately 400,000 distinct CDR3 sequences. Overall study results and limits: Evidence did not back any single strong signal or clonotype linked to IBD. Twins with IBD had fewer clonotypes in common with others than healthy twins, particularly during disease activity.

V and J are TRBV6-1 and TRBJ1-5; no DNA is available, so the TRBD1 call from TCRdb remains unchecked. The TCR sequence derives from a human donor with ulcerative colitis or Crohn's disease, or a healthy co-twin of an affected twin (not recorded which). Sequencing was carried out using blood. The CDR3 region is CASTTSGGNHQPQHF.